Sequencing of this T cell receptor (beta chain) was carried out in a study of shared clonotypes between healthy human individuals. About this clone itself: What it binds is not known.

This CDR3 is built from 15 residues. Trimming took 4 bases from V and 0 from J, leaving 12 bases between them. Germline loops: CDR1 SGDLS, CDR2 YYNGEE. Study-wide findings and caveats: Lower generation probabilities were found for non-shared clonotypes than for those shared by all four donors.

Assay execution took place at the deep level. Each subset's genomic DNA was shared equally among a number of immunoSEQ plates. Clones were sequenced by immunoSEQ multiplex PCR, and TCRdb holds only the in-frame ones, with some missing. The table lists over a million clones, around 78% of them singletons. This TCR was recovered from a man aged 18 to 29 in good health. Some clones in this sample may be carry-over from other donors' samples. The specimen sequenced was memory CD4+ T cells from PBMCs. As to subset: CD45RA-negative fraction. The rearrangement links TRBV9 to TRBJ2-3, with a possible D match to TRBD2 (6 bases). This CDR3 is CASSPMEGSTDTQYF. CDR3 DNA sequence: TGTGCCAGCAGCCCAATGGAGGGCAGCACAGATACGCAGTATTTT.